Listed here is a single T cell receptor (beta chain). The data were produced by immunoSEQ multiplex PCR, yet TCRdb's version contains in-frame clones alone and is incomplete. The sample lists about 41,000 clones; approximately 83% were seen once. Patients had locally advanced or metastatic urothelial carcinoma. Trimming took 2 bases from V and 5 from J, leaving 10 bases between them. This CDR3 region has 14 residues. Germline V gene data show CDR1 as ENHRY and CDR2 as SYGVKD. This record belongs to a study of PD-L1 blockade in urothelial cancer. Background on the study: The analyses of blood took place 3 weeks (second dose) and 6 weeks after treatment start.

The rearrangement links TRBV10-3 to TRBJ2-1; a possible D gene is TRBD2 (7 bases). Sequenced material: PBMCs, taken around atezolizumab (anti-PD-L1) treatment. This clonotype was sampled from a man aged 55 to 70 with urothelial cancer. In DNA form, the CDR3 reads TGTGCCATCAGTGAGCGGGGGGACAACAATGAGCAGTTCTTC. Translated, it gives CAISERGDNNEQFF.